Presented here are 19 T cell receptor beta chains from one specimen sequenced in a study of blood T cell repertoires in COVID-19. Data came from immunoSEQ multiplex PCR; TCRdb stores just in-frame clones and leaves some out. The data hold more than 85,000 clones, with roughly 88% observed a single time. Sequencing was done on a sample of peripheral blood. These receptors came from a man aged 50 to 60 with COVID-19, enrolled during active disease.

The chain carries TRBV7-3 and TRBJ1-1; no definite D call. Trimming took off 1 base at V and 4 bases at J, with 10 bases between the two ends. CDR1 and CDR2 from the germline V gene are SGHTA and FQGTGA. This CDR3 has 14 residues. CDR3 loop: CASSLSPQATEAFF. The CDR3, as DNA: TGTGCCAGCAGCTTAAGTCCCCAGGCCACTGAAGCTTTCTTT. The variable domain in full, with the rest retrieved from reference TRBV7-3 and TRBJ1-1, is GAGVSQTPSNKVTEKGKYVELRCDPISGHTALYWYRQSLGQGPEFLIYFQGTGAADDSGLPNDRFFAVRPEGSVSTLKIQRTERGDSAVYLCASSLSPQATEAFFGQGTRLTVV.

The chain joins TRBV18 to TRBJ1-2; perhaps TRBD1 as D (6 bases). Germline CDR1 is KGHSH and CDR2 is LQKENI. The germline V and J ends were trimmed by 3 bases and 3 bases, with 11 bases remaining between them. The CDR3 length is 14 residues. The CDR3 nucleotides are TGTGCCAGCTCACCCACAGGGAACTACTATGGCTACACCTTC. Translated: CASSPTGNYYGYTF.

The chain has TRBV6-5 and TRBJ1-1; tentative D call: TRBD1 (5 bases). The CDR3 extends over 14 amino acids. V lost 5 bases and J 5 bases, leaving 15 bases between the germline ends. The germline V gene has CDR1 MNHEY and CDR2 SVGAGI. In nucleotides, the CDR3 is TGTGCCAGCAGTACGACACGGGGGGGAACTGAAGCTTTCTTT. Translated, it gives CASSTTRGGTEAFF.

The rearrangement joins TRBV27 to TRBJ2-3; D is possibly TRBD1 (5 bases). The V gene's germline CDR1 is MNHEY and CDR2 SMNVEV (reference sequence). V lost 6 bases and J lost 0, with 16 bases in between. The CDR3 consists of 16 residues. The CDR3 loop is CASSQLTATSTDTQYF. Here the CDR3 DNA reads TGTGCCAGCAGCCAACTGACAGCGACTAGCACAGATACGCAGTATTTT.

The chain combines TRBV9 with TRBJ1-2, with TRBD1 identical over 7 bases. The junction had 9 bases not matched to a gene; V was cut back by 3 bases and J by 1 base. CDR1 SGDLS and CDR2 YYNGEE come from the germline V gene. The CDR3 runs 16 residues. The chain's CDR3 is CASSAGTAYLNYGYTF. The CDR3 DNA reads as TGTGCCAGCAGCGCTGGGACAGCCTACCTTAACTATGGCTACACCTTC. The full variable domain, its missing parts supplied by reference TRBV9 and TRBJ1-2, is DSGVTQTPKHLITATGQRVTLRCSPRSGDLSVYWYQQSLDQGLQFLIQYYNGEERAKGNILERFSAQQFPDLHSELNLSSLELGDSALYFCASSAGTAYLNYGYTFGSGTRLTVV.

The chain uses TRBV2 and TRBJ1-2; 7 bases are shared with TRBD1. The V gene's germline CDR1 is SNHLY and CDR2 FYNNEI. The CDR3 is 15 residues long. With 3 bases clipped from V and 3 bases from J, the junction kept 7 bases outside the gene matches. The CDR3 here is CASSEARGTHYGYTF. The CDR3 DNA sequence: TGTGCCAGCAGTGAGGCCAGGGGGACCCACTATGGCTACACCTTC.

This chain links TRBV2 with TRBJ1-4, with TRBD1 identical over 9 bases. The CDR3 runs to 15 residues. Germline loops: CDR1 SNHLY, CDR2 FYNNEI. V shed 8 bases and J 8 bases; nucleotides not matched to a gene: 12. The CDR3 DNA is TGTGCCAGCGGATACGGGACAGGGCTGTGGGAAAAACTGTTTTTT. It codes for CASGYGTGLWEKLFF.

The gene calls are TRBV18 and TRBJ2-2; no clear D. The CDR3 consists of 15 residues. The germline V and J ends were trimmed by 0 bases and 5 bases, with 10 bases remaining between them. The germline V gene encodes CDR1 KGHSH and CDR2 LQKENI. The CDR3 coding sequence is TGTGCCAGCTCACCACCGGCAGGCTGGACCGGGGAGCTGTTTTTT. Protein: CASSPPAGWTGELFF.

The rearrangement links TRBV5-1 to TRBJ2-7, with a possible D match to TRBD2 (6 bases). The length of the CDR3 is 15 residues. The ends were cut back, 0 bases at V and 2 bases at J, with 12 bases in the middle. The germline CDR1 and CDR2 sequences are SGHRS and YFSETQ. The CDR3 is CASSLGGRSAYEQYF. In nucleotides, the CDR3 is TGCGCCAGCAGCTTGGGGGGGAGGTCCGCCTACGAGCAGTACTTC.

The table lists this clone with a count of one. This chain connects TRBV29-1 to TRBJ1-1; 8 nucleotides agree with TRBD1. J was trimmed by 9 bases and V by 4 bases; bases with no gene match: 4. CDR1 and CDR2 (germline): SQVTM, ANQGSEA. This CDR3 is 11 amino acids long. The CDR3 here is CSVARQGKAFF. For the CDR3, the DNA is TGCAGCGTTGCCAGACAGGGGAAAGCTTTCTTT.

The chain is built from TRBV11-2 and TRBJ1-4; TRBD1 matches 12 bases. Germline CDR1 and CDR2: SGHAT and FQNNGV. The CDR3 contains 14 residues. V lost 5 bases to trimming and J lost 12 bases; unmatched junction nucleotides: 7. CDR3 DNA sequence: TGTGCCAGCAGCGCCGGGACAGGGGGCGGGGAACTGTTTTTT. This sequence encodes CASSAGTGGGELFF.

The rearrangement uses TRBV10-3 and TRBJ1-6; D not resolved. There are 18 residues in the CDR3. Germline V lookup: CDR1 ENHRY, CDR2 SYGVKD. V dropped 0 bases and J dropped 6 bases, with 18 bases sitting between them. CDR3 nucleotides: TGTGCCATCAGTGAGTCGAATCGGCCCCGGGTTGGTAATTCACCCCTCCACTTT. Residues: CAISESNRPRVGNSPLHF.

The chain is built from TRBV6-5 and TRBJ1-2, with TRBD1 as a possible D gene (5 bases). Trimming pared 3 bases from V and 3 bases from J, leaving 11 bases between. Germline assignment: CDR1 MNHEY and CDR2 SVGAGI. This CDR3 is 14 amino acids long. CDR3 in DNA: TGTGCCAGCAGTTATTTGGGGGGTGACTATGGCTACACCTTC. Its protein product is CASSYLGGDYGYTF.

The V and J genes are TRBV5-6 and TRBJ2-1; perhaps TRBD1 as D (6 bases). Trimming removed 1 base from V and 10 bases from J, with 9 bases in between. CDR1 SGHDT and CDR2 YYEEEE come from the germline V gene. The CDR3 covers 12 residues. In DNA, the CDR3 is TGTGCCAGCAGCTTGTGGGGGCAGGAGCAGTTCTTC. Translated, it gives CASSLWGQEQFF.

The sample holds a few counts of this clone. This chain joins TRBV10-3 and TRBJ2-3; unclear D gene. Germline-derived CDR1 and CDR2 are ENHRY and SYGVKD. The CDR3 length is 15 residues. Between the trimmed V and J ends, which lost 3 bases and 1 base, there was a span of 11 bases. Here the CDR3 DNA reads TGTGCCATCAGTGAACTACCCCCGGGCACAGATACGCAGTATTTT. Protein sequence: CAISELPPGTDTQYF.

This rearrangement joins TRBV7-9 to TRBJ2-7; D not certain. This CDR3 is 12 amino acids long. The V and J ends lost 5 bases and 4 bases respectively, with 9 bases between them. Germline CDR1 is SEHNR and CDR2 is FQNEAQ (reference sequence). CDR3 residues: CASSRTVYEQYF. The CDR3, as DNA: TGTGCCAGCAGCAGAACAGTTTACGAGCAGTACTTC.

The chain combines TRBV10-3 with TRBJ1-1; a possible D gene is TRBD1 (5 bases). Between the trimmed V and J ends, which lost 0 bases and 1 base, there was a span of 15 bases. This CDR3 spans 17 amino acids. The germline gives CDR1 ENHRY, CDR2 SYGVKD. The CDR3 protein is CAISESVPRVTNTEAFF. For the CDR3, the DNA is TGTGCCATCAGTGAGTCAGTCCCCAGGGTAACGAACACTGAAGCTTTCTTT.

The V call is TRBV4-1, the J call TRBJ1-2; a possible D gene is TRBD1 (6 bases). The CDR3 runs to 13 residues. From germline, CDR1 is MGHRA and CDR2 YSYEKL. V was shortened by 3 bases and J by 8 bases, with 13 bases between the two germline ends. The CDR3 reads CASSQDSLGGYTF. In DNA form, the CDR3 reads TGCGCCAGCAGCCAGGACAGCCTGGGAGGCTACACCTTC.

The rearrangement links TRBV5-1 to TRBJ1-6; tentatively, D is TRBD1 (5 bases). CDR1 SGHRS and CDR2 YFSETQ come from the germline V gene. CDR3 size: 15 residues. The ends were cut back, 0 bases at V and 4 bases at J, with 8 bases in the middle. CDR3 DNA sequence: TGCGCCAGCAGCTTGGGGGGCCCTTATAATTCACCCCTCCACTTT. Its protein is CASSLGGPYNSPLHF.